These T cell receptor beta chains were read from a single sample in a study of early T cells in non-severe SARS-CoV-2 infection. Via MiXCR, TCRdb re-called the 5' RACE reads, giving one row per CDR3 protein. Of roughly 50,000 distinct CDR3 sequences in the sample, over 7.5% are singletons; the top ten hold 9.4%. The sequencing input was whole blood. All receptors come from an adult who was a healthcare worker with PCR-confirmed SARS-CoV-2 infection or an uninfected control (not recorded which). CDR3s include the opening cysteine and the closing phenylalanine or tryptophan. D genes are given only for firm matches. Part of the rows lack a size; the others show once, few, many or a class for expanded clones.

j_call v_call clone_size d_call cdr3_aa cdr3_nt
TRBJ1-1 TRBV9 once NA CASSVRGDDTEAFF TGTGCCAGCAGCGTGAGGGGGGACGACACTGAAGCTTTCTTT
TRBJ2-5 TRBV7-9 many NA CASGSTGARGLTQYF TGTGCCAGCGGCTCAACCGGTGCACGGGGTTTGACCCAGTACTTC
TRBJ1-2 TRBV6-2/TRBV6-3 few NA CASSYIDSGYGYTF TGTGCCAGCAGTTACATCGATTCGGGCTATGGCTACACCTTC
TRBJ2-2 TRBV19 many NA CASSINAASNTGELFF TGTGCCAGTAGTATAAATGCAGCGTCGAACACCGGGGAGCTGTTTTTT
TRBJ2-7 TRBV12-3/TRBV12-4 NA TRBD1 CASSPGQGVVYEQYF TGTGCCAGCAGTCCGGGACAGGGCGTCGTGTACGAGCAGTACTTC
TRBJ2-5 TRBV20-1 many TRBD1 CSARGETGGKETQYF TGCAGTGCTAGAGGGGAGACAGGGGGAAAAGAGACCCAGTACTTC
TRBJ2-2 TRBV7-9 few NA CASSSGTVGLTGELFF TGTGCCAGCAGCTCGGGGACGGTGGGACTCACCGGGGAGCTGTTTTTT
TRBJ2-2 TRBV19 many NA CASSTRAANTGELFF TGTGCCAGTAGCACCCGGGCAGCTAACACCGGGGAGCTGTTTTTT
TRBJ2-1 TRBV20-1 few NA CSARDTSLSSYNEQFF TGCAGTGCTAGAGATACTAGCCTGAGCTCCTACAATGAGCAGTTCTTC
TRBJ2-2 TRBV28 NA NA CASSLRLKTGELFF TGTGCCAGCAGTTTACGTTTGAAAACCGGGGAGCTGTTTTTT
TRBJ2-2 TRBV9 many NA CASSVARYTGELFF TGTGCCAGCAGCGTAGCCCGCTACACCGGGGAGCTGTTTTTT
TRBJ2-3 TRBV20-1 many TRBD2 CSARAKRGGRGTDTQYF TGCAGTGCTAGAGCGAAGCGGGGGGGCCGGGGCACAGATACGCAGTATTTT
TRBJ1-1 TRBV11-2 many NA CASSSQWNTEAFF TGTGCCAGCAGCTCCCAGTGGAACACTGAAGCTTTCTTT
TRBJ1-1 TRBV6-2/TRBV6-3 many NA CASSSGGPKAFF TGTGCCAGCAGTTCGGGGGGCCCGAAAGCTTTCTTT
TRBJ2-6 TRBV6-2/TRBV6-3 few NA CASSYYRDATLISGANVLTF TGTGCCAGCAGTTACTACCGGGACGCCACCCTTATTTCTGGGGCCAACGTCCTGACTTTC
TRBJ1-2 TRBV10-3 few TRBD1 CAISENGQGYGYTF TGTGCCATCAGTGAAAACGGACAGGGCTATGGCTACACCTTC
TRBJ2-7 TRBV9 many TRBD1 CASSPDRGYEQYF TGTGCCAGCAGCCCGGACAGGGGGTACGAGCAGTACTTC
TRBJ1-2 TRBV9 many TRBD1 CASSMAGDRGPNYGYTF TGTGCCAGCAGCATGGCGGGGGACAGGGGACCAAACTATGGCTACACCTTC
TRBJ1-2 TRBV6-2/TRBV6-3 many NA CASRQQGTGYGYTF TGTGCCAGCAGGCAACAGGGTACCGGCTATGGCTACACCTTC
TRBJ1-4 TRBV15 many NA CATSREDRRGEKLFF TGTGCCACCAGCAGAGAGGACCGAAGGGGTGAAAAACTGTTTTTT
TRBJ1-2 TRBV5-6 many NA CASSPGTWDYGYTF TGTGCCAGCAGCCCCGGGACTTGGGACTATGGCTACACCTTC
TRBJ2-1 TRBV20-1 NA NA CSARDSLVQFF TGCAGTGCTAGGGACTCCTTGGTGCAGTTCTTC
TRBJ2-7 TRBV7-2 few NA CASSYPGSAREQYF TGTGCCAGCAGCTACCCCGGATCGGCCCGGGAGCAGTACTTC
TRBJ1-1 TRBV7-9 many TRBD1 CASSPRDSPEAFF TGTGCCAGCAGCCCCCGGGACAGCCCTGAAGCTTTCTTT
TRBJ2-7 TRBV7-2 NA TRBD1 CASSSDRDRAHEQYF TGTGCCAGCAGCTCAGACCGGGACAGGGCTCACGAGCAGTACTTC
TRBJ2-2 TRBV4-1 many TRBD1 CASSLTGGLNGELFF TGCGCCAGCAGCCTGACAGGGGGCTTAAACGGGGAGCTGTTTTTT
TRBJ2-1 TRBV12-3/TRBV12-4 few TRBD2 CASSPRTSGINNEQFF TGTGCCAGCAGTCCCCGGACTAGCGGGATTAACAATGAGCAGTTCTTC
TRBJ2-2 TRBV4-1 many NA CASSQVDLFANTGELFF TGCGCCAGCAGCCAAGTTGACCTGTTCGCGAACACCGGGGAGCTGTTTTTT
TRBJ2-1 TRBV6-6 many TRBD2 CASRITGGDNEQFF TGTGCCAGCAGAATCACCGGGGGGGACAATGAGCAGTTCTTC
TRBJ2-5 TRBV12-3/TRBV12-4 few NA CASSYNQETQYF TGTGCCAGCAGTTACAACCAAGAGACCCAGTACTTC
TRBJ1-2 TRBV18 NA TRBD1 CASSLMDRDGYTF TGTGCCAGCTCACTAATGGACAGGGATGGCTACACCTTC